This T cell receptor (beta chain) was sequenced in a study of blood T cell repertoires in COVID-19. Unmatched junction bases numbered 4, after V lost 0 bases and J lost 5 bases. The germline gives CDR1 SNHLY, CDR2 FYNNEI. The CDR3 contains 14 residues. The data were produced by immunoSEQ multiplex PCR, yet TCRdb's version contains in-frame clones alone and is incomplete. The sample contains 150,000 or so clones, 80% of which appear only once. Sequenced sample: peripheral blood. This sequence was found in a man aged 55-75 years with active or convalescent COVID-19. The gene calls are TRBV2 and TRBJ2-7; 7 bases are a match to TRBD1. The CDR3 region is CASSEADRVNEQYF. CDR3 coding DNA: TGTGCCAGCAGTGAAGCTGACAGGGTGAACGAGCAGTACTTC.